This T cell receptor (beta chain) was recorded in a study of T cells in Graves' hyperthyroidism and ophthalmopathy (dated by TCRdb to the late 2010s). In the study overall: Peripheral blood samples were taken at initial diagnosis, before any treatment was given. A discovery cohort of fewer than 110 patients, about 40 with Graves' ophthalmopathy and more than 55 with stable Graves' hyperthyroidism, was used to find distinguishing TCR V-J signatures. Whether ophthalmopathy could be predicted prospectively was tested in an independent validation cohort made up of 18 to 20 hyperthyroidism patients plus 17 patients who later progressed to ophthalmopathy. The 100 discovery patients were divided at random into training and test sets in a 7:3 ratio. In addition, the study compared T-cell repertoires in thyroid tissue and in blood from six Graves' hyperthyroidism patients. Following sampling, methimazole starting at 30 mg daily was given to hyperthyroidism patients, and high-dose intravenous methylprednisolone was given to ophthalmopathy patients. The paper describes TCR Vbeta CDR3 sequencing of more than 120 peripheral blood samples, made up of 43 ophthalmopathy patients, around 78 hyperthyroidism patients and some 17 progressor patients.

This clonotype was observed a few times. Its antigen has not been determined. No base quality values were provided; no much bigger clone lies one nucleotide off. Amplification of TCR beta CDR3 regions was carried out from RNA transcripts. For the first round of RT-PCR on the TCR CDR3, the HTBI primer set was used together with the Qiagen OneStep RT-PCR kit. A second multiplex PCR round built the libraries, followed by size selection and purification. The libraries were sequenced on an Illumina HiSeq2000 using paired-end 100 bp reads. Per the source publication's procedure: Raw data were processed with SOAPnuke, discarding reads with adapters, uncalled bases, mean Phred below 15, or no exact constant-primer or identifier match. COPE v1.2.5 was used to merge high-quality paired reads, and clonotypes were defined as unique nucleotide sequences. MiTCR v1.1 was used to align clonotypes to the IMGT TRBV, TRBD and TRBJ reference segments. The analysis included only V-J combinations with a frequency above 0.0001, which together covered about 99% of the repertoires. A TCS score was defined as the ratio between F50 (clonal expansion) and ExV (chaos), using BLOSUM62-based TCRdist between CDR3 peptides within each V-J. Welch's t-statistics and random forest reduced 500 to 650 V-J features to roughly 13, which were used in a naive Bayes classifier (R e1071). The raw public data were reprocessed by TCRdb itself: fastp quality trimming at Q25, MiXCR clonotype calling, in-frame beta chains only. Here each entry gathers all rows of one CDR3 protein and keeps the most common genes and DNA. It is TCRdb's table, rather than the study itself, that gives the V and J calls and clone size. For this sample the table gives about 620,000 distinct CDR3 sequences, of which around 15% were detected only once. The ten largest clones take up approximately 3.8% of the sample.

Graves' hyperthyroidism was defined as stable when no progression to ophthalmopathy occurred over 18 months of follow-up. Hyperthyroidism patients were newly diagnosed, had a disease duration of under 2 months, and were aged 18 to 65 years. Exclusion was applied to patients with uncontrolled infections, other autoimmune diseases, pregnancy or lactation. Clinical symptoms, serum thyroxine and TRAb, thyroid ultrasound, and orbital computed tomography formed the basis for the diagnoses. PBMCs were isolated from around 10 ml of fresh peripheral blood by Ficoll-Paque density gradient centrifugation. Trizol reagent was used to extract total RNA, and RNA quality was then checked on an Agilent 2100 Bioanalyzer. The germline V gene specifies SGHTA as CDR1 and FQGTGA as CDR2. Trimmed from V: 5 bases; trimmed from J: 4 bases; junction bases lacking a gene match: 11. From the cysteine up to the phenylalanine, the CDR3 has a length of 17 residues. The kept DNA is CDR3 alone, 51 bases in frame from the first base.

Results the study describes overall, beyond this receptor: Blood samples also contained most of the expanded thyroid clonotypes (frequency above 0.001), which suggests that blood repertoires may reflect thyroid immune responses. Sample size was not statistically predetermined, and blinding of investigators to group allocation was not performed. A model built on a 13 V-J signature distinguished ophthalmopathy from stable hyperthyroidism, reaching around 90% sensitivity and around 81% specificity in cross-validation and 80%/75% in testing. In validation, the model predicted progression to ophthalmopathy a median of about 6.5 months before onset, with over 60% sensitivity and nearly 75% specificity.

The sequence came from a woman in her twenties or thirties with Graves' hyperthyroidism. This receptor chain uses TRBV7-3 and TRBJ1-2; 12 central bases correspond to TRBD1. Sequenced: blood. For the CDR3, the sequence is CASSPSGTGGIGYGYTF. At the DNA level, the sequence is TGTGCCAGCAGCCCATCCGGGACAGGGGGCATCGGCTATGGCTACACCTTC.